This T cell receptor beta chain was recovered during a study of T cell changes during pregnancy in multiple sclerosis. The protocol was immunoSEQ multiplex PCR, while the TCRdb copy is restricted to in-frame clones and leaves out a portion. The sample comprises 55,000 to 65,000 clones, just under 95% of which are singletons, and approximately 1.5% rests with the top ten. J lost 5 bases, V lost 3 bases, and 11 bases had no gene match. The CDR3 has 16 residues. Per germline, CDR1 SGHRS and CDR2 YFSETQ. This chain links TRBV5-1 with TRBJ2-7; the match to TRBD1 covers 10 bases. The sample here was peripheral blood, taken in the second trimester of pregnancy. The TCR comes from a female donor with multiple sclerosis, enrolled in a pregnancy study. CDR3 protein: CASSYGTGDSPHEQYF. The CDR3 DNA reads TGCGCCAGCAGCTACGGGACAGGGGATTCTCCCCACGAGCAGTACTTC. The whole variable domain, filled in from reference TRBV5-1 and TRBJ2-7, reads KAGVTQTPRYLIKTRGQQVTLSCSPISGHRSVSWYQQTPGQGLQFLFEYFSETQRNKGNFPGRFSGRQFSNSRSEMNVSTLELGDSALYLCASSYGTGDSPHEQYFGPGTRLTVT.